The 32 T cell receptor beta chains presented below share a single source sample, sequenced in a study of lymphopenia after photon versus proton radiotherapy. Profiling relied on immunoSEQ multiplex PCR, and the TCRdb table lists in-frame clones only, not all of them. This repertoire shows around 63,000 clones, around 86% found once; its top ten account for approximately 10%. The starting material was peripheral blood, obtained from a patient treated with proton-based radiotherapy. These receptor sequences come from a man of 80 years or more with esophageal cancer.

J is TRBJ1-4 and V is TRBV5-4; D is undetermined. This CDR3 has 15 residues. Germline CDR1 SGHNT, CDR2 YYREEE (reference sequence). V lost 2 bases, J lost 6 bases, and 14 bases lay in between. CDR3 sequence reads: CASSLGTNWDEKLFF. CDR3 DNA: TGTGCCAGCAGCTTAGGAACAAACTGGGATGAAAAACTGTTTTTT.

The CDR3 sequence is CASSEQIIATNEKLFF. The CDR3 DNA is TGTGCCAGCAGTGAACAAATCATCGCAACTAATGAAAAACTGTTTTTT. The chain has TRBV6-1 and TRBJ1-4; D gene unclear. The CDR3 has 16 amino acids. The V end was cut by 2 bases, the J end by 0 bases, with 10 bases between. Germline-derived CDR1 and CDR2 are MNHNS and SASEGT.

The chain is built from TRBV18 and TRBJ2-1; 13 nucleotides agree with TRBD2. The J segment lost 5 bases and the V segment lost 3 bases, leaving 10 bases of the junction unmatched. The CDR3 length is 18 residues. Germline values: CDR1 KGHSH, CDR2 LQKENI. The chain's CDR3 is CASSPLRGTSGIHNEQFF. The CDR3 bases are TGTGCCAGCTCACCTCTGCGGGGGACTAGCGGGATCCACAATGAGCAGTTCTTC.

The chain combines TRBV9 with TRBJ1-2, with a tentative D call TRBD1 (5 bases). The ends were cut back, 4 bases at V and 3 bases at J, with 13 bases in the middle. This CDR3 contains 14 residues. Germline CDR1 SGDLS, CDR2 YYNGEE. The CDR3 spells CASSPQWDYYGYTF. The DNA for the CDR3 is TGTGCCAGCAGCCCCCAATGGGACTACTATGGCTACACCTTC.

The chain is built from TRBV5-6 and TRBJ1-6; unclear D gene. The CDR3 extends over 15 amino acids. CDR1 SGHDT and CDR2 YYEEEE come from the germline V gene. V was trimmed by 0 bases and J by 10 bases, leaving 14 bases between them. Here the CDR3 reads CASSLAALGESPLHF. CDR3 nucleotide sequence: TGTGCCAGCAGCTTGGCGGCCCTCGGGGAATCACCCCTCCACTTT.

This clone was seen just once. This rearrangement joins TRBV11-2 to TRBJ2-5; TRBD1 is a possible D gene (5 bases). V was trimmed by 5 bases and J by 1 base, leaving 8 bases between them. The CDR3 is 13 residues long. Germline V CDR1 and CDR2: SGHAT, FQNNGV. CDR3: CASSRGTQETQYF. CDR3 sequence (DNA): TGTGCCAGCAGCAGGGGAACCCAAGAGACCCAGTACTTC.

V usage is TRBV5-6 and J usage is TRBJ1-1; no firm D call. V lost 3 bases and J 2 bases, leaving 8 bases between the germline ends. Germline V gene data show CDR1 as SGHDT and CDR2 as YYEEEE. The CDR3 totals 13 residues. The CDR3 is CASSSRINTEAFF. In DNA, the CDR3 is TGTGCCAGCAGCTCGCGAATAAACACTGAAGCTTTCTTT.

The DNA for the CDR3 is TGTGCTAGTGGTCCTCCGGGACTACCGGCCAATGAGCAGTTCTTC. The encoded protein is CASGPPGLPANEQFF. The J gene is TRBJ2-1, the V gene TRBV12-5; 7 bases line up with TRBD2. Trimming cost V 5 bases and J 6 bases; bases outside gene matches: 10. The CDR3 has 15 residues. Germline V lookup: CDR1 LGHNT, CDR2 FRNRAP.

This clone occurred once. V gene TRBV7-3 combines with J gene TRBJ2-3, with 8 bases fitting TRBD2. The CDR3 loop spans 15 amino acids. Germline CDR1 and CDR2: SGHTA and FQGTGA. Germline trimming cut 5 bases from V and 4 bases from J; bases unmatched to any gene: 8. The DNA of the CDR3 is TGTGCCAGCAGCCCGTCTGGACTAGCTCCAGATACGCAGTATTTT. Translated, it gives CASSPSGLAPDTQYF.

The chain combines TRBV4-2 with TRBJ2-6; the match to TRBD1 covers 9 bases. Germline V gives CDR1 LGHNA, CDR2 YNFKEQ. Germline trimming cut 1 base from V and 0 bases from J; bases unmatched to any gene: 10. CDR3 size: 20 residues. The CDR3 nucleotides read TGTGCCAGCAGCCAAGTTGGGGGGACAGGGTCCTCCTCTGGGGCCAACGTCCTGACTTTC. Translated: CASSQVGGTGSSSGANVLTF.

The rearrangement uses TRBV7-2 and TRBJ1-4, with D tentatively TRBD1 (5 bases). This CDR3 region has 14 residues. CDR1 and CDR2 (germline): SGHTA, FQGNSA. V was trimmed by 5 bases and J by 8 bases, leaving 15 bases between them. The CDR3 DNA reads TGTGCCAGCAGCCCACGGGGGAGGGGAGAAAAACTGTTTTTT. Protein: CASSPRGRGEKLFF. Full variable domain (outside the CDR3, taken from reference TRBV7-2 and TRBJ1-4): GAGVSQSPSNKVTEKGKDVELRCDPISGHTALYWYRQSLGQGLEFLIYFQGNSAPDKSGLPSDRFSAERTGGSVSTLTIQRTQQEDSAVYLCASSPRGRGEKLFFGSGTQLSVL.

This chain links TRBV2 with TRBJ1-5; no clear D. The CDR3 contains 13 residues. Germline loops: CDR1 SNHLY, CDR2 FYNNEI. The V end lost 1 base, the J end lost 7 bases, and 8 bases lay between the germline ends. The CDR3 DNA follows: TGTGCCAGCAGTGAAGGGGTGAACCAGCCCCAGCATTTT. It yields the protein CASSEGVNQPQHF.

This clone has more than one count but fewer than ten. This sequence joins TRBV29-1 and TRBJ1-1; 9 bases are shared with TRBD1. Germline V lookup: CDR1 SQVTM, CDR2 ANQGSEA. V trimming: 6 bases; J trimming: 5 bases; junction bases outside the gene matches: 16. This CDR3 spans 16 amino acids. In nucleotides, the CDR3 is TGCAGCGTGGCTAAAACCGGGACAGGGCTTGGGACTGAAGCTTTCTTT. Translated, it gives CSVAKTGTGLGTEAFF.

The chain joins TRBV19 to TRBJ1-6, with 11 bases that match TRBD1. CDR3 length: 16 residues. Germline CDR1 is LNHDA and CDR2 is SQIVND (reference sequence). V lost 3 bases and J lost 9; bases outside the gene matches: 7. The CDR3 DNA is TGTGCCAGTAGTATCGCGGACAGGGGGCTACCTTCACCCCTCCACTTT. It specifies CASSIADRGLPSPLHF. The full variable domain, its missing parts supplied by reference TRBV19 and TRBJ1-6, is DGGITQSPKYLFRKEGQNVTLSCEQNLNHDAMYWYRQDPGQGLRLIYYSQIVNDFQKGDIAEGYSVSREKKESFPLTVTSAQKNPTAFYLCASSIADRGLPSPLHFGNGTRLTVT.

This chain joins TRBV7-2 and TRBJ1-2; 7 bases are a match to TRBD1. This CDR3 region has 14 residues. V lost 5 bases and J lost 6; bases outside the gene matches: 9. Germline assignment: CDR1 SGHTA and CDR2 FQGNSA. For the CDR3, the DNA is TGTGCCAGCAGCCCGCGACAGGGAGGCGATGGCTACACCTTC. Amino acids: CASSPRQGGDGYTF.

The J gene is TRBJ2-3, the V gene TRBV7-9; D is unclear. There are 13 residues in the CDR3. V lost 5 bases, J lost 0 bases, and 6 bases lay in between. From germline, CDR1 is SEHNR and CDR2 FQNEAQ (reference sequence). CDR3 sequence: CASSDPSTDTQYF. In DNA form, the CDR3 reads TGTGCCAGCAGCGATCCCAGCACAGATACGCAGTATTTT.

The CDR3 spells CASSLWAPPRYSNQPQHF. CDR3 DNA: TGTGCCAGCAGCTTATGGGCCCCCCCCAGGTATAGCAATCAGCCCCAGCATTTT. V usage is TRBV7-8 and J usage is TRBJ1-5, with no clear D. The CDR3 is 18 residues long. With 2 bases removed from V and 0 bases from J, the gap between germline ends came to 17 bases. CDR1 SGHVS and CDR2 FQNEAQ come from the germline V gene.

The chain uses TRBV6-9 and TRBJ1-1, with D maybe TRBD1 (5 bases). CDR1 is MNHGY and CDR2 is SVAAGI in the germline V gene. The CDR3 consists of 15 residues. Trimming cost V 3 bases and J 6 bases, with 17 bases left between them. The CDR3 sequence is CASSYGGGIDPEAFF. CDR3 bases: TGTGCCAGCAGTTACGGTGGGGGTATTGATCCTGAAGCTTTCTTT.

This chain connects TRBV6-1 to TRBJ2-1; 7 bases agree with TRBD2. Germline loops: CDR1 MNHNS, CDR2 SASEGT. V was pared by 2 bases and J by 8 bases, with 6 bases of the junction left unmatched. The CDR3 sequence is 14 residues long. DNA of the CDR3: TGTGCCAGCAGTGAAATGGGAGGGGTCGATGAGCAGTTCTTC. It specifies CASSEMGGVDEQFF.

The chain is built from TRBV27 and TRBJ1-2; D is unclear. CDR1 and CDR2 from the germline V gene are MNHEY and SMNVEV (reference sequence). V was clipped by 5 bases and J by 0 bases, with 13 bases between them. This CDR3 contains 15 residues. The CDR3 coding sequence is TGTGCCAGCAGTGCCCGGTATGACTCTAACTATGGCTACACCTTC. Translating it yields CASSARYDSNYGYTF.

The J gene is TRBJ2-2, the V gene TRBV18; D ambiguous. Trimming pared 1 base from V and 1 base from J, leaving 10 bases between. CDR3 size: 16 residues. In germline, CDR1 is KGHSH, CDR2 LQKENI. The CDR3 here is CASSPLGPGNTGELFF. The CDR3 DNA sequence: TGTGCCAGCTCACCACTCGGCCCAGGGAACACCGGGGAGCTGTTTTTT.

This chain joins TRBV30 and TRBJ2-7; 7 bases line up with TRBD1. This CDR3 region has 11 residues. V lost 7 bases to trimming and J lost 3 bases; unmatched junction nucleotides: 3. Germline loops: CDR1 GTSNPN, CDR2 SVGIG (reference sequence). CDR3 nucleotide sequence: TGTGCCTACAGACAGGGCTACGAGCAGTACTTC. Its translation is CAYRQGYEQYF. Using reference TRBV30 and TRBJ2-7 for the parts outside the CDR3, the full variable domain is SQTIHQWPATLVQPVGSPLSLECTVEGTSNPNLYWYRQAAGRGLQLLFYSVGIGQISSEVPQNLSASRPQDRQFILSSKKLLLSDSGFYLCAYRQGYEQYFGPGTRLTVT.

The rearrangement joins TRBV30 to TRBJ1-2; 7 nucleotides agree with TRBD1. Germline CDR1 is GTSNPN and CDR2 is SVGIG (reference sequence). The junction had 14 bases not matched to a gene; V was cut back by 4 bases and J by 3 bases. The CDR3 covers 16 residues. CDR3: CAWNTKGPTGDYGYTF. CDR3 nucleotide sequence: TGTGCCTGGAATACAAAGGGACCCACAGGGGACTATGGCTACACCTTC.

The chain links TRBV5-4 to TRBJ2-1; the match to TRBD2 covers 7 bases. This CDR3 has 16 amino acids. V was clipped by 5 bases and J by 6 bases; unmatched bases: 14. Germline CDR1 reads SGHNT; CDR2 reads YYREEE (reference sequence). This CDR3 reads CASRRAVAPGGNEQFF. The CDR3 region has the DNA TGTGCCAGCAGGCGCGCGGTAGCCCCGGGAGGCAATGAGCAGTTCTTC.

The rearrangement joins TRBV2 to TRBJ2-5, with unresolved D. Germline CDR1 and CDR2: SNHLY and FYNNEI. The length of the CDR3 is 14 residues. Trimming left V 2 bases short and J 4 bases short, with 11 bases between. CDR3 sequence (DNA): TGTGCCAGCAGTGAACCCTCCGGAGCAGAGACCCAGTACTTC. It is translated as CASSEPSGAETQYF.

The CDR3 reads CAWGPGRAVEQYF. CDR3 DNA sequence: TGTGCCTGGGGCCCGGGGAGGGCTGTCGAGCAGTACTTC. The genes are TRBV30 and TRBJ2-7, with TRBD2 identical over 7 bases. The CDR3 runs to 13 residues. In germline, CDR1 is GTSNPN, CDR2 SVGIG (reference sequence). Trimming took 5 bases from V and 6 from J; bases not matched to a gene: 10.

This sequence joins TRBV5-1 and TRBJ2-7; TRBD2 aligns across 8 bases. The V and J ends lost 2 bases and 1 base, in that order; junction bases with no gene match: 8. Looked up from germline, CDR1 is SGHRS and CDR2 is YFSETQ. The CDR3 is 16 residues long. CDR3 coding DNA: TGCGCCAGCAGCTTCCAGTCCGGGGGGGTATCCTACGAGCAGTACTTC. Its protein product is CASSFQSGGVSYEQYF.

This chain uses TRBV5-1 with TRBJ2-1; maybe TRBD2 (5 bases). V was cut by 6 bases and J by 5 bases, with 15 bases left in between. Germline V gene data show CDR1 as SGHRS and CDR2 as YFSETQ. The CDR3 sequence is 14 residues long. In DNA form, the CDR3 reads TGCGCCAGCACTCCGGGGTTTTTCCACAATGAGCAGTTCTTC. Its translation is CASTPGFFHNEQFF. The full variable domain, rest sourced from reference TRBV5-1 and TRBJ2-1, is KAGVTQTPRYLIKTRGQQVTLSCSPISGHRSVSWYQQTPGQGLQFLFEYFSETQRNKGNFPGRFSGRQFSNSRSEMNVSTLELGDSALYLCASTPGFFHNEQFFGPGTRLTVL.

The chain carries TRBV18 and TRBJ1-3; D gene ambiguous. Germline CDR1 KGHSH, CDR2 LQKENI. V gave up 6 bases and J gave up 0 bases, with 18 bases separating them. CDR3 length: 17 amino acids. The CDR3 nucleotides are TGTGCCAGCTCTACCACAGCCCCAGGCCCCTCTGGAAACACCATATATTTT. This encodes CASSTTAPGPSGNTIYF. Together with reference TRBV18 and TRBJ1-3, the CDR3 gives the full variable domain: NAGVMQNPRHLVRRRGQEARLRCSPMKGHSHVYWYRQLPEEGLKFMVYLQKENIIDESGMPKERFSAEFPKEGPSILRIQQVVRGDSAAYFCASSTTAPGPSGNTIYFGEGSWLTVV.

The chain uses TRBV19 and TRBJ1-4; D is perhaps TRBD1 (6 bases). V shed 7 bases and J shed 5 bases, with 11 bases lying between them. Germline CDR1 LNHDA, CDR2 SQIVND (reference sequence). The length of the CDR3 is 13 residues. The CDR3 sequence is CASNHDRNEKLFF. DNA for the CDR3: TGTGCCAGTAACCACGACAGGAATGAAAAACTGTTTTTT. The whole variable domain, remainder taken from reference TRBV19 and TRBJ1-4, is DGGITQSPKYLFRKEGQNVTLSCEQNLNHDAMYWYRQDPGQGLRLIYYSQIVNDFQKGDIAEGYSVSREKKESFPLTVTSAQKNPTAFYLCASNHDRNEKLFFGSGTQLSVL.

The V call is TRBV5-6, the J call TRBJ2-5; TRBD2 is a possible D gene (5 bases). The CDR3 has 15 amino acids. Trimming pared 0 bases from V and 4 bases from J, leaving 13 bases between. Per germline, CDR1 SGHDT and CDR2 YYEEEE. CDR3 amino acids: CASSLESGMGETQYF. CDR3 nucleotides: TGTGCCAGCAGCTTGGAGTCGGGGATGGGAGAGACCCAGTACTTC.

V and J are TRBV11-2 and TRBJ2-5; 8 bases agree with TRBD2. Germline CDR1 and CDR2: SGHAT and FQNNGV. This CDR3 spans 15 amino acids. The V gene end was trimmed by 0 bases and the J gene end by 5 bases; junction bases not matched to a gene: 5. The CDR3 DNA reads as TGTGCCAGCAGCTTAGATATCGGGAGGGGGGAGACCCAGTACTTC. As protein: CASSLDIGRGETQYF. Using reference TRBV11-2 and TRBJ2-5 for the parts outside the CDR3, the full variable domain is EAGVAQSPRYKIIEKRQSVAFWCNPISGHATLYWYQQILGQGPKLLIQFQNNGVVDDSQLPKDRFSAERLKGVDSTLKIQPAKLEDSAVYLCASSLDIGRGETQYFGPGTRLLVL.